This T cell receptor beta chain was sequenced for a study of cytomegalovirus exposure and HLA in healthy donors. This clone was picked up a small number of times. What it binds is unknown. CDR1 and CDR2 (germline): MGHRA, YSYEKL. The CDR3 is made up of 16 amino acids. V was pared by 0 bases and J by 7 bases, with 18 bases between. The study's findings and limits: In a later analysis, V- and J-gene trimming of beta chains associated with a DCLRE1C missense variant, replicated independently. Most TCR sequences were seen very rarely across donors, but some public TCRs occurred in many.

A multiplex PCR was run with 60 Vbeta primers and 13 Jbeta primers. Profiling relied on immunoSEQ multiplex PCR, and the TCRdb table lists in-frame clones only, not all of them. Of 100,000 to 150,000 clones in the sample, more than 60% are singletons; the top ten hold approximately 2.1%. The genes are TRBV4-1 and TRBJ1-2; D gene uncertain. The sequence derives from a middle-aged woman in good health and CMV-seropositive. Sequencing was done on a sample of PBMCs. In nucleotides, the CDR3 is TGCGCCAGCAGCCAAGATAATTCGGGCAGGCGGGCTGGCTACACCTTC. As protein: CASSQDNSGRRAGYTF.